This TCR beta chain was profiled in a study of blood T cell repertoires in COVID-19. Overall study context: Sources were T cells, B-cell-depleted T cells, or PBMCs; the material itself was cDNA or gDNA.

Each participant's cohort was designated according to participant-reported clinical history. Symptom resolution, clearance, or two negative PCRs marked the recovered donors of Cohort 3. Produced via immunoSEQ multiplex PCR; TCRdb's table is partial and in-frame only. Among a few hundred thousand clones listed, roughly 80% were seen once. This CDR3 is built from 13 residues. The V gene's germline CDR1 is MNHEY and CDR2 SMNVEV (reference sequence). Trimming stripped 4 bases from V and 8 bases from J, with 14 bases between. What was sequenced was PBMCs or T cells enriched from blood (not recorded which). The J gene is TRBJ1-2, the V gene TRBV27; TRBD1 might be the D (6 bases). The sequence was collected from a woman in her 50s who had recovered from COVID-19. The CDR3, as DNA: TGTGCCAGCAGTTCCTGGGACATCGACGGCTACACCTTC. Its translation is CASSSWDIDGYTF.